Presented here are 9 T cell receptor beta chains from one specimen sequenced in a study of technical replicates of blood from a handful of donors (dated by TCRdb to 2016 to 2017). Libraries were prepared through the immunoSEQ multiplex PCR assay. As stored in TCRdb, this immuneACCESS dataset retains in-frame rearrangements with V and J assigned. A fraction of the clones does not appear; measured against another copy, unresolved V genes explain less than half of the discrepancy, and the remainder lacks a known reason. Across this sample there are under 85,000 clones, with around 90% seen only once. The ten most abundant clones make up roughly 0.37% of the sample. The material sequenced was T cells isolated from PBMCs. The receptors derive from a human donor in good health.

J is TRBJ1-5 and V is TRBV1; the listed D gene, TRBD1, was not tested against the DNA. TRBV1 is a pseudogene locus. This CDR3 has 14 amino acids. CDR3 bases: TGCACCAGCAGCCGCCACAGCTTCAATCAGCCCCAGCATTTT. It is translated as CTSSRHSFNQPQHF.

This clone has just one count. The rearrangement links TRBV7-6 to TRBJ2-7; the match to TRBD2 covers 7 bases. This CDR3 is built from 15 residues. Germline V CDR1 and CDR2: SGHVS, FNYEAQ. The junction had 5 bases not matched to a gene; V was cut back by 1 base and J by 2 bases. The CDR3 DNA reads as TGTGCCAGCAGCTTAGGGGGGGGAGAAGCCTACGAGCAGTACTTC. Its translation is CASSLGGGEAYEQYF.

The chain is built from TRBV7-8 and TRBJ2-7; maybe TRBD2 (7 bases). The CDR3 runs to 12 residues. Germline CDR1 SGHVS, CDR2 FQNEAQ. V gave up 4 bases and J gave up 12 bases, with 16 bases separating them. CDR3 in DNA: TGTGCCAGCAGCTATGAGGGGGGGCGGTGGTACTTC. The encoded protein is CASSYEGGRWYF. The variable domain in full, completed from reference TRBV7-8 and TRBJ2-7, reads GAGVSQSPRYKVAKRGQDVALRCDPISGHVSLFWYQQALGQGPEFLTYFQNEAQLDKSGLPSDRFFAERPEGSVSTLKIQRTQQEDSAVYLCASSYEGGRWYFGPGTRLTVT.

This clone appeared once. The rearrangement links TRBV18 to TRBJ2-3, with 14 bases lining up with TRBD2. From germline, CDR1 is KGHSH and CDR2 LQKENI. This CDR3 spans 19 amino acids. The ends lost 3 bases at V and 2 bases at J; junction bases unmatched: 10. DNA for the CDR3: TGTGCCAGCTCACCGAACGGGACTAGCGGGAGCAAATTCACAGATACGCAGTATTTT. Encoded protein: CASSPNGTSGSKFTDTQYF.

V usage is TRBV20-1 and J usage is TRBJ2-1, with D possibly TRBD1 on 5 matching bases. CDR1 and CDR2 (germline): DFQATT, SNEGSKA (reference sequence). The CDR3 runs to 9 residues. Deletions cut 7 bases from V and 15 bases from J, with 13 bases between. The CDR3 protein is CSVYHTGFF. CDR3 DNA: TGCAGTGTTTACCACACAGGGTTCTTC.

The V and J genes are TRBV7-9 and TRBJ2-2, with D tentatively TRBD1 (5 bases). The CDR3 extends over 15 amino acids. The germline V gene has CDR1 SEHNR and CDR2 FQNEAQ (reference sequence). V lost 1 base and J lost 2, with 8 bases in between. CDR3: CASSLDRLNTGELFF. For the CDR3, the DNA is TGTGCCAGCAGCTTAGACAGGCTCAACACCGGGGAGCTGTTTTTT.

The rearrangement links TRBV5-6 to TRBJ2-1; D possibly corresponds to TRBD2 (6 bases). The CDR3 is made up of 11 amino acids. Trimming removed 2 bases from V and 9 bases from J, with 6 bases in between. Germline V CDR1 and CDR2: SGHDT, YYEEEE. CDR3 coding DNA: TGTGCCAGCAGCTTCGGGGGTGAGCAGTTCTTC. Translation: CASSFGGEQFF.

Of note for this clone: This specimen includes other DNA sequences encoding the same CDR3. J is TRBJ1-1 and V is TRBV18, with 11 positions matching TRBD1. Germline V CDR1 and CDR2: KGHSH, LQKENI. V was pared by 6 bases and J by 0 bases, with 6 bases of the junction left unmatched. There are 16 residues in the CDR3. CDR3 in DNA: TGTGCCAGCTCGCTAGGGACAGGGGGGATGAACACTGAAGCTTTCTTT. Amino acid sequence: CASSLGTGGMNTEAFF.

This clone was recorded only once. The CDR3 protein is CASSPIAGSYNEQFF. In DNA, the CDR3 is TGTGCCAGCAGCCCTATAGCGGGATCCTACAATGAGCAGTTCTTC. The chain is built from TRBV7-9 and TRBJ2-1; 8 bases align to TRBD2. The CDR3 loop spans 15 amino acids. Unmatched junction bases numbered 4, after V lost 5 bases and J lost 1 base. Looked up from germline, CDR1 is SEHNR and CDR2 is FQNEAQ (reference sequence).